This T cell receptor beta chain appears in the sequencing data of a study of shared clonotypes between healthy human individuals. General study results and limits: Naive CD4 clonotypes overlapped across a few donors at around 5%.

CDR3 length equals 13 residues. Germline CDR1 is PRHDT and CDR2 is FYEKMQ (reference sequence). The V segment lost 6 bases and the J segment 5 bases; nucleotides outside the gene matches: 7. A word on this clone: Its cognate antigen is unknown.

Samples underwent the assay at deep level. In the source study's methods: ImmunoSEQ junction-only sequences lacked quality scores, so their filtering differed. Profiled with immunoSEQ multiplex PCR; TCRdb holds only in-frame clones, not every one. Clone size and the V and J calls come from that table; the DNA yielded D and trimming. The table has around 600,000 clones, about 95% seen once. Naive CD8 isolation took CD45RO-negative cells positively selected for CCR7 and excluded terminally differentiated effector memory CD45RA+ cells. Sequencing input: naive CD8+ T cells sorted from blood. The TCR comes from a woman younger than 45 in good health. J is TRBJ2-7 and V is TRBV13; 7 bases map to TRBD1. The CDR3 nucleotides read TGTGCCAGCAGAGGACAGGTTTCCCACGAGCAGTACTTC. Its protein is CASRGQVSHEQYF.